The source of this TCR beta chain is a study of technical replicates of blood from several donors. CDR1 is MGHRA, CDR2 YSYEKL, per germline. V shed 1 base and J shed 1 base, with 4 bases lying between them. The CDR3 sequence is 14 residues long. Sequencing was performed with immunoSEQ multiplex PCR; in TCRdb, only in-frame clones are kept and a portion is missing. Among just under 60,000 clones, approximately 94% were seen once, and the ten largest hold 3%. The sequenced sample was PBMCs. The TCR sequence derives from a human donor in good health. Some clones in this sample may be carry-over from other donors' samples. The chain employs TRBV4-1 and TRBJ2-2; D is ambiguous. In nucleotides, the CDR3 is TGCGCCAGCAGCCAAGGGCAGAACACCGGGGAGCTGTTTTTT. Its protein is CASSQGQNTGELFF.